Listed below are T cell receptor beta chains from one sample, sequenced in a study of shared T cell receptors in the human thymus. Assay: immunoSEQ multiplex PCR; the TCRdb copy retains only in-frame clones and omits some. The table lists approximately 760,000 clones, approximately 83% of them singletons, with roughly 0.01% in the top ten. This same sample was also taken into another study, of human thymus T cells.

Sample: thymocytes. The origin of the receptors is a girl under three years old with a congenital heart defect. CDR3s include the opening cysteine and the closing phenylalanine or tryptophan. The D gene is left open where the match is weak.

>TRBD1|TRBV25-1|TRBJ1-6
TGTGCCACCGCAGGACAGGAATATAATTCACCCCTCCACTTT
CATAGQEYNSPLHF
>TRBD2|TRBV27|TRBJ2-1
TGTGCCAGCAGTTTAGGGACTAGCGGCCCCTACAATGAGCAGTTCTTC
CASSLGTSGPYNEQFF
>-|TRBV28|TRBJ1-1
TGTGCCAGCAGTTTATCGTGGGACACCGATGGCACTGAAGCTTTCTTT
CASSLSWDTDGTEAFF
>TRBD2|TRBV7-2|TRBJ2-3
TGTGCCAGCAGCTTTTGGACTAGCGGGGTCACAGATACGCAGTATTTT
CASSFWTSGVTDTQYF
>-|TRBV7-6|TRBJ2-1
TGTGCCAGCAGCCATATCCGTGAGGGTAATGAGCAGTTCTTC
CASSHIREGNEQFF
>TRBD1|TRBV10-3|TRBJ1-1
TGTGCCATCAGTGAGTGTCACAGGGGTTGTCCTGAAGCTTTCTTT
CAISECHRGCPEAFF
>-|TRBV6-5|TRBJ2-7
TGTGCCAGCAGTTACTCGAGTCAGGGTGGCGAGCAGTACTTC
CASSYSSQGGEQYF
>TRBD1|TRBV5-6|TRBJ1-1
TGTGCCAGCAGCCCGGACAGGGGGGGAACTGAAGCTTTCTTT
CASSPDRGGTEAFF
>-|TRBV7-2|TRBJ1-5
TGTGCCAGCAGCTTAACTACAAAGAATAGCAATCAGCCCCAGCATTTT
CASSLTTKNSNQPQHF
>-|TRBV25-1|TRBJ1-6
TGTGCCAGCAGTGTCTCAGGGGCGAATTCACCCCTCCACTTT
CASSVSGANSPLHF
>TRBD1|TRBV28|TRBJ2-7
TGTGCCAGCAGCCCCAAGCGGGACAGGGGGCCGGGTGAGCAGTACTTC
CASSPKRDRGPGEQYF
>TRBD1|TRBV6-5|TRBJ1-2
TGTGCCAGCAGTTACAGAGAGGGACAGACCTATGGCTACACCTTC
CASSYREGQTYGYTF
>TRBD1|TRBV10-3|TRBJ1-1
TGTGCCATCAGAGAGATTACGGGACAGGGGACCCTGAACACTGAAGCTTTCTTT
CAIREITGQGTLNTEAFF
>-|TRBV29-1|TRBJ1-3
TGCAGCGTTGAGGCAGGGTACGGAAACACCATATATTTT
CSVEAGYGNTIYF
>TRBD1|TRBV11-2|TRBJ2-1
TGTGCCAGCAGCTCCCAACACGCCCGGGACAGGGGATCCAATGAGCAGTTCTTC
CASSSQHARDRGSNEQFF
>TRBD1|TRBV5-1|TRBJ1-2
TGCGCCAGCAGCTTGTACTGGAGACAGGGGGCAAGAACGCGGGGCTACACCTTC
CASSLYWRQGARTRGYTF
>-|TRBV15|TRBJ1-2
TGTGCCACCAGCAGAGATGTCGCCAGGGCCCCATATGGCTACACCTTC
CATSRDVARAPYGYTF
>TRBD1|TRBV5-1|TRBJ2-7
TGCGCCAGCAGCTTAGTTCCGGGACAGACCTACGAGCAGTACTTC
CASSLVPGQTYEQYF
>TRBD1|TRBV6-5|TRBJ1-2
TGTGCCAGCAGTTACTCGATACGGACAGGGACCTATGGCTACACCTTC
CASSYSIRTGTYGYTF
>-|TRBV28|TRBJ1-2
TGTGCCACCTTTTATAACTATGGCTACACCTTC
CATFYNYGYTF
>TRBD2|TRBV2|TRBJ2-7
TGTGCCAGCAGCCCGACTAGCGGGGCCTCCTACGAGCAGTACTTC
CASSPTSGASYEQYF
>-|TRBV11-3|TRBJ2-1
TGTGCCAGCAGTGTAGGGGGCAATGAGCAGTTCTTC
CASSVGGNEQFF